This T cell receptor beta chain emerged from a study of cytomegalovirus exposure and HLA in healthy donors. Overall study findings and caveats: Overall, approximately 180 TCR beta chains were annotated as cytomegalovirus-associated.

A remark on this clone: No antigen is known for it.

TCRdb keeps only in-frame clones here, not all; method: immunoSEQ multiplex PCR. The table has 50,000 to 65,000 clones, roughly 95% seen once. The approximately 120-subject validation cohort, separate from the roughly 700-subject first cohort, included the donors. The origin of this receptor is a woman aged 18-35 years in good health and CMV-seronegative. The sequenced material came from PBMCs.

The CDR3 sequence is CASSDRIAGGPPQYF. The CDR3 DNA is TGTGCCAGCAGTGACCGGATAGCGGGAGGGCCCCCGCAGTATTTT. The chain has TRBV6-4 and TRBJ2-3; 11 positions agree with TRBD2. The ends lost 2 bases at V and 10 bases at J; junction bases unmatched: 8. CDR3 size: 15 residues. Germline V CDR1 and CDR2: MRHNA, SNTAGT.